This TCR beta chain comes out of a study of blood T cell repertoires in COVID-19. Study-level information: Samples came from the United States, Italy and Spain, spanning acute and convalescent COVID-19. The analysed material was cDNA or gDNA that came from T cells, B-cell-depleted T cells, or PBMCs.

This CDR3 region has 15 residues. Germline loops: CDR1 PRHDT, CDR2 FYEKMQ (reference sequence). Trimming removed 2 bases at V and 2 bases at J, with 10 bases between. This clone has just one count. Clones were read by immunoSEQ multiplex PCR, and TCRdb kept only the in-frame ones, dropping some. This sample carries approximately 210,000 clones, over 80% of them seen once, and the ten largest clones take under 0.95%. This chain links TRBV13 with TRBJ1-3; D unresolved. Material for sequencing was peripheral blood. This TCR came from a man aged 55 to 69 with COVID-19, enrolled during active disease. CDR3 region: CASSLRKPAGNTIYF. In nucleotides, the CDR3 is TGTGCCAGCAGCTTACGCAAACCGGCTGGAAACACCATATATTTT.